The 3 T cell receptor beta chains given below trace back to one sample, sequenced in a study of T cell repertoires in ileal Crohn's disease. Libraries were prepared by immunoSEQ multiplex PCR; TCRdb keeps only in-frame clonotypes and omits some of them. Of about 4,500 clones listed, about 80% are singletons. The sequenced sample consisted of ileal tissue. The receptor source for this set is an adult with Crohn's disease.

The chain joins TRBV9 to TRBJ1-3; D unresolved. The CDR3 extends over 18 amino acids. With 0 bases removed from V and 0 bases from J, the gap between germline ends came to 16 bases. Per germline, CDR1 SGDLS and CDR2 YYNGEE. In nucleotides, the CDR3 is TGTGCCAGCAGCGTAGAGATCTATAACTCAGGCTCTGGAAACACCATATATTTT. It translates to CASSVEIYNSGSGNTIYF.

This clone occurred a few times. The J gene is TRBJ2-7, the V gene TRBV7-3; D gene unclear. The CDR3 contains 13 residues. The V gene's germline CDR1 is SGHTA and CDR2 FQGTGA. Trimming shortened V by 4 bases and J by 3 bases, and 10 bases separated the two germline ends. CDR3 coding DNA: TGTGCCAGCAGCTCTCGCGGCGGCTACGAGCAGTACTTC. Translated: CASSSRGGYEQYF.

The gene calls are TRBV19 and TRBJ1-2, with D possibly matching TRBD1 (5 bases). Germline assignment: CDR1 LNHDA and CDR2 SQIVND (reference sequence). The CDR3 totals 16 residues. V was cut by 2 bases and J by 8 bases, with 21 bases left in between. The CDR3 sequence: CASSINVGGGSGGYTF. The CDR3 DNA reads TGTGCCAGTAGTATAAATGTCGGGGGAGGCTCTGGCGGCTACACCTTC.